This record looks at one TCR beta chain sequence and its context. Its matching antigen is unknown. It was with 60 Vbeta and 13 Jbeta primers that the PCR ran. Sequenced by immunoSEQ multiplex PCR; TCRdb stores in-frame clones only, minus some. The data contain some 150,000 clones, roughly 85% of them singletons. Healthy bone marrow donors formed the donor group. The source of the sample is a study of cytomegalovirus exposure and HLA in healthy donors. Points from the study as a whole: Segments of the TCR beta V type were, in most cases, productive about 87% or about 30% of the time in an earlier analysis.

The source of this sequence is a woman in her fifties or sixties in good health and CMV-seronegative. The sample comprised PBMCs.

CDR3 sequence: CASTPTRATMPQHF. The DNA of the CDR3 is TGTGCCAGCACCCCGACGCGGGCGACCATGCCCCAGCATTTT. The chain joins TRBV6-6 to TRBJ1-5; no definite D call. The V end was cut by 7 bases, the J end by 9 bases, with 19 bases between. CDR1 and CDR2 (germline): MNHNY, SVGAGI (reference sequence). This CDR3 is built from 14 residues.